Sequencing of this T cell receptor beta chain was carried out in a study of CD8 T cells in ankylosing spondylitis. Study findings and constraints: In synovial fluid and blood from reactive arthritis, some motif variants were previously reported. About eight highly homologous variants made up a TCR beta motif that seemed to typify ankylosing spondylitis blood.

Library preparation for TCR beta used quantitative 5'-RACE with molecular barcodes. From the 5' RACE reads, TCRdb called clonotypes with MiXCR, one entry per CDR3 protein. The sample carries over 600,000 distinct CDR3 sequences, under 20% recorded once. To note about this clonotype: Its antigen is currently unknown.

The TCR sequence derives from a male donor with ankylosing spondylitis. Sequences were obtained from blood, either unsorted or a sorted T cell fraction (not recorded which).

CDR3 nucleotides: TGTGCCAGCAGCATACCGACAGAGGAGTACTTC. Amino acids: CASSIPTEEYF. V usage is TRBV5-5 and J usage is TRBJ2-7; TRBD1 is a possible D gene (5 bases). The germline V gene encodes CDR1 SGHKS and CDR2 YYEKEE (reference sequence). V lost 4 bases and J 11 bases, leaving 13 bases between the germline ends. This CDR3 has 11 amino acids. Looking up the rest from reference TRBV5-5 and TRBJ2-7 gives the full variable domain: DAGVTQSPTHLIKTRGQQVTLRCSPISGHKSVSWYQQVLGQGPQFIFQYYEKEERGRGNFPDRFSARQFPNYSSELNVNALLLGDSALYLCASSIPTEEYFGPGTRLTVT.